This TCR beta chain was sequenced during a study of T cells in Graves' hyperthyroidism and ophthalmopathy. On this clonotype: The antigen is not known.

Clinical symptoms, serum thyroxine, TRAb, thyroid ultrasound and orbital computed tomography established diagnosis. Study conclusions and caveats: Most thyroid-expanded clonotypes above 0.001 were also found in blood.

The CDR3 contains 14 residues. The V gene lost 2 bases and the J gene lost 5 bases, with 12 bases spanning the gap. CDR1 and CDR2 (germline): MNHEY, SMNVEV (reference sequence). RNA transcripts provided the source from which TCR beta CDR3 regions were amplified. In the first-round RT-PCR of the TCR CDR3, the HTBI primer set was used. From the multiplex PCR reads, TCRdb called clonotypes with MiXCR, one entry per CDR3 protein. This sample has 500,000 to 700,000 distinct CDR3 sequences, with 16% found just once. The specimen was blood. The genes are TRBV27 and TRBJ1-2, with D uncertain. The source of this sequence is a woman younger than 30 with Graves' hyperthyroidism. The CDR3 coding sequence is TGTGCCAGCAGTTTAAGGTCCCCAATGTATGGCTACACCTTC. This encodes CASSLRSPMYGYTF.